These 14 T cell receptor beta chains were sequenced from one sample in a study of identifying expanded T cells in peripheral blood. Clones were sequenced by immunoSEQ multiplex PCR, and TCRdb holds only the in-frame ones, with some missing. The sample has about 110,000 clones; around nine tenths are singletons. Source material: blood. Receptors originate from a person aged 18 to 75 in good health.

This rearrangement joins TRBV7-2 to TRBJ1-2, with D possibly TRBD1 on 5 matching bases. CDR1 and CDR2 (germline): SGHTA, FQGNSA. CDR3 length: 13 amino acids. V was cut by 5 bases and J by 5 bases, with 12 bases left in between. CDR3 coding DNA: TGTGCCAGCAGCCCGGACATGTTTTATGGCTACACCTTC. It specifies CASSPDMFYGYTF. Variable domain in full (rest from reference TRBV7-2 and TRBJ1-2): GAGVSQSPSNKVTEKGKDVELRCDPISGHTALYWYRQSLGQGLEFLIYFQGNSAPDKSGLPSDRFSAERTGGSVSTLTIQRTQQEDSAVYLCASSPDMFYGYTFGSGTRLTVV.

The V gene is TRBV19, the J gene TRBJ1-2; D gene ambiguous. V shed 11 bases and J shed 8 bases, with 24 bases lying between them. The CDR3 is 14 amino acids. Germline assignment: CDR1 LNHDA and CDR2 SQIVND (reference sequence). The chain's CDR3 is CASTSTLSLGGYTF. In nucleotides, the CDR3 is TGTGCCTCCACGTCGACACTGTCCTTAGGCGGCTACACCTTC.

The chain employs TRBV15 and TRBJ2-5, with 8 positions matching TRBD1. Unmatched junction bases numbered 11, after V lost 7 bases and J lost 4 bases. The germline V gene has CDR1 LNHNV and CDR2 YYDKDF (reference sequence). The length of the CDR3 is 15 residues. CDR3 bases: TGTGCCACCACCCCGACAGGGGTTCTGCGAGAGACCCAGTACTTC. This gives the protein CATTPTGVLRETQYF.

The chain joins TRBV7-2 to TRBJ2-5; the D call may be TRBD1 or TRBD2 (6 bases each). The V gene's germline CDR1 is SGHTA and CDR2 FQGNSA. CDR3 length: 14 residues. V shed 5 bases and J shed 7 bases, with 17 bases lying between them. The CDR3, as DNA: TGTGCCAGCAGCCCAGCTAGGAGGGGGAGGACCCAGTACTTC. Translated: CASSPARRGRTQYF.

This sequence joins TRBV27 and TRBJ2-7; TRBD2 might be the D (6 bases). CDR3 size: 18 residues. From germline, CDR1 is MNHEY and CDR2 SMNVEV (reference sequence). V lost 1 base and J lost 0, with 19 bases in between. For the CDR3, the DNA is TGTGCCAGCAGTTTATACAGCGGGCAGGGTGTTAACTCCTACGAGCAGTACTTC. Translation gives CASSLYSGQGVNSYEQYF.

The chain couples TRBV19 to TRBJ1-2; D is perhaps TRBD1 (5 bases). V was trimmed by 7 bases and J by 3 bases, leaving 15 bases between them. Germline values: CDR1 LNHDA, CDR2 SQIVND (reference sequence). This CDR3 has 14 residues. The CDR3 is CASISTGRDYGYTF. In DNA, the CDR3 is TGTGCCAGTATTTCGACCGGCAGGGACTATGGCTACACCTTC.

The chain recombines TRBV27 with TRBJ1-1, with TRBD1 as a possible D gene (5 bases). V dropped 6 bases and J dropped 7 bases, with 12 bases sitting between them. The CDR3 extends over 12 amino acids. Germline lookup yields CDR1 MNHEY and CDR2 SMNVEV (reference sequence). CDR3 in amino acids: CASRTGGREAFF. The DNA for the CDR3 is TGTGCCAGCAGAACCGGGGGACGTGAAGCTTTCTTT.

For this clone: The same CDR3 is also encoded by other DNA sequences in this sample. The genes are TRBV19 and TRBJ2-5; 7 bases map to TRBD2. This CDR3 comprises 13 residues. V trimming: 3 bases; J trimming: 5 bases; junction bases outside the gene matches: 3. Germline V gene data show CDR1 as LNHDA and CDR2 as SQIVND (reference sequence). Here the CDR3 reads CASSMGLRETQYF. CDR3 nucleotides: TGTGCCAGTAGTATGGGACTAAGGGAGACCCAGTACTTC. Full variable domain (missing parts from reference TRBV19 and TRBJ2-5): DGGITQSPKYLFRKEGQNVTLSCEQNLNHDAMYWYRQDPGQGLRLIYYSQIVNDFQKGDIAEGYSVSREKKESFPLTVTSAQKNPTAFYLCASSMGLRETQYFGPGTRLLVL.

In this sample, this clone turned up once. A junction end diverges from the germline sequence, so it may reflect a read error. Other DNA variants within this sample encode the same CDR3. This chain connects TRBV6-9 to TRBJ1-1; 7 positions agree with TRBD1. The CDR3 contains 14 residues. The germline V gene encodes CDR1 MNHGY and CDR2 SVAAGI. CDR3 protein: CASSYQGVGSEAFF. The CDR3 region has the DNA TGTGCCAGCAGTTATCAGGGGGTAGGATCTGAGGCTTTCTTT.

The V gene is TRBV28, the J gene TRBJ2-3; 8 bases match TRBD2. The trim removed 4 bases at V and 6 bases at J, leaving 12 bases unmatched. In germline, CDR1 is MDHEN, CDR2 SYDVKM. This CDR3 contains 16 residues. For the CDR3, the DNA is TGTGCCAGCAGTTCGCTGGAGCGGGGGAAGGGGGATACGCAGTATTTT. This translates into CASSSLERGKGDTQYF. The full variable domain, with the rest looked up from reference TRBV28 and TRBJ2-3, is DVKVTQSSRYLVKRTGEKVFLECVQDMDHENMFWYRQDPGLGLRLIYFSYDVKMKEKGDIPEGYSVSREKKERFSLILESASTNQTSMYLCASSSLERGKGDTQYFGPGTRLTVL.

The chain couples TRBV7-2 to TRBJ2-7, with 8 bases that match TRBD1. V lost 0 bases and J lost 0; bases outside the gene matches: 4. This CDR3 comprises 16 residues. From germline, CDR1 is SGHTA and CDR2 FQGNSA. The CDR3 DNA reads TGTGCCAGCAGCTTAGCAGCAGGGGGCAACTCCTACGAGCAGTACTTC. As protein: CASSLAAGGNSYEQYF.

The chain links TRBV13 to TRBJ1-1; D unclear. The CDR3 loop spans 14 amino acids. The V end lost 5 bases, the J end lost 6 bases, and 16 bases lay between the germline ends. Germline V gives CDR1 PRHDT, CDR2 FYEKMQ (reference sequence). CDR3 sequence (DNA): TGTGCCAGCAGCATACAGTTAAACTTCGCTGAAGCTTTCTTT. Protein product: CASSIQLNFAEAFF.

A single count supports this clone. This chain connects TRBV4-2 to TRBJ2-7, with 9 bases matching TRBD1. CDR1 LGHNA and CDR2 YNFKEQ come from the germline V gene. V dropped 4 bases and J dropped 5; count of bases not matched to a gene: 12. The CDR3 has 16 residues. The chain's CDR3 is CASSLTPGQGAHEQYF. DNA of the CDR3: TGTGCCAGCAGCCTTACTCCGGGACAGGGTGCCCACGAGCAGTACTTC.

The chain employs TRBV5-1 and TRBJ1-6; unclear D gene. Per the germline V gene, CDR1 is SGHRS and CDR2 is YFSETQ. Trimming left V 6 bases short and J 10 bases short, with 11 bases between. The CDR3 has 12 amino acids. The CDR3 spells CASTYSGSPLHF. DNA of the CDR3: TGCGCCAGCACCTACTCTGGCTCACCCCTCCACTTT.